A few counts support the clone carrying this TCR beta chain. This specimen belongs to a study of control samples from healthy donors and cancer patients. Here immunoSEQ multiplex PCR was the method, and the copy in TCRdb shows in-frame clones only, minus some. The sample lists about 170,000 clones; roughly 93% were seen once. Sequenced material: blood. The sequence was obtained from an older woman in good health.

Written as DNA, the CDR3 is TGTGCCAGCAGTATTAACAGGAGGAATTCACCCCTCCACTTT. The encoded protein is CASSINRRNSPLHF. The chain employs TRBV6-5 and TRBJ1-6; TRBD1 is a possible D gene (5 bases). CDR3 length: 14 residues. Germline V CDR1 and CDR2: MNHEY, SVGAGI. Trimming took 5 bases from V and 7 from J, leaving 12 bases between them.